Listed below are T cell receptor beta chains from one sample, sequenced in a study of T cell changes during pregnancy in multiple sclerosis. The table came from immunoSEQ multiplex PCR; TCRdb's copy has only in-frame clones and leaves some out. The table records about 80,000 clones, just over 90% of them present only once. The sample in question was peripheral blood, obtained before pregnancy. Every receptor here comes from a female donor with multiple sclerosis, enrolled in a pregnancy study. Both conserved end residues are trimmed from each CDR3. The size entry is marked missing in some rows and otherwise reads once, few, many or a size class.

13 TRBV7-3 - ASSLSSGGYTEAF
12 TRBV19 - ASTYRGGTDTQY
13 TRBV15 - ATSSRTGGYQPQH
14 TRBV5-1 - ASSLRRDPEAYEQY
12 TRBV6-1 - ASLREVAGNTIY
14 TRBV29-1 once SVEGLAGGKVDEQF
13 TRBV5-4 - ASSRTGDSNQPQH
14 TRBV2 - ASTRQGKGENTEAF
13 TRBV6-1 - ASSSAGLAGNEQF
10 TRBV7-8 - ASSLALETQY
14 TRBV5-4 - ATQTVEGADLSEAF
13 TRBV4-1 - ASSQGAGESGEQY
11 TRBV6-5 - ASSYDTSNEQY
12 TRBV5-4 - ASSSTGFTGELF
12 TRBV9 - ASSPRPGGVEQF
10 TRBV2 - ASSPGGPEAF